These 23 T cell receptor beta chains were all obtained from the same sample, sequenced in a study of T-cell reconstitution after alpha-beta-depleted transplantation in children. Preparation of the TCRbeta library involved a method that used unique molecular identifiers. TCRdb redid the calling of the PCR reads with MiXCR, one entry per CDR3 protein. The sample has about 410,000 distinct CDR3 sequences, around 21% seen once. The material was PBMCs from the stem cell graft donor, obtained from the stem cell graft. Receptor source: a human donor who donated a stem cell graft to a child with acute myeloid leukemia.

The CDR3 bases are TGCAGTGCAACGGGACAGACTAACTATGGCTACACCTTC. As protein: CSATGQTNYGYTF. The chain couples TRBV20-1 to TRBJ1-2, with 7 bases matching TRBD1. V was clipped by 6 bases and J by 0 bases; unmatched bases: 4. The CDR3 runs to 13 residues. Germline V gene data show CDR1 as DFQATT and CDR2 as SNEGSKA (reference sequence).

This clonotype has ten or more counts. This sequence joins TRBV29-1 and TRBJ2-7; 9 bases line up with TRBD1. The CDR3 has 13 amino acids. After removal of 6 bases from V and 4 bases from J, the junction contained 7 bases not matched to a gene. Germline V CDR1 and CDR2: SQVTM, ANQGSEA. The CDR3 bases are TGCAGCGTGGGGAAGACAGGGGGGTACGAGCAGTACTTC. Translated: CSVGKTGGYEQYF.

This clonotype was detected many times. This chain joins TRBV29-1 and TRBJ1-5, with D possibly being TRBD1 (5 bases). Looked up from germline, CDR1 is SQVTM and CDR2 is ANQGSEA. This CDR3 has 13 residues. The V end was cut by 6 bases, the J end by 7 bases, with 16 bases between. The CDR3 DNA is TGCAGCGTCACGAGGGGTTATGGCCAGCCCCAGCATTTT. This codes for CSVTRGYGQPQHF.

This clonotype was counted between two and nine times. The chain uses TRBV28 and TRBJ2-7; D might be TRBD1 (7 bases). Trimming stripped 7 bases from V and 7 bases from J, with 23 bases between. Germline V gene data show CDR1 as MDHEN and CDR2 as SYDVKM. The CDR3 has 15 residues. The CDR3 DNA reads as TGTGCCAGCACCCCGACTAGACAGGGTAGGGGGGAGCAGTACTTC. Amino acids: CASTPTRQGRGEQYF.

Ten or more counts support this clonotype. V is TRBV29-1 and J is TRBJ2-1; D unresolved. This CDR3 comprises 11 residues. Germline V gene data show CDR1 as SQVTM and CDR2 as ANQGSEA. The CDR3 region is CSLGTADEQFF. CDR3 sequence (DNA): TGCAGTCTGGGTACGGCAGATGAGCAGTTCTTC.

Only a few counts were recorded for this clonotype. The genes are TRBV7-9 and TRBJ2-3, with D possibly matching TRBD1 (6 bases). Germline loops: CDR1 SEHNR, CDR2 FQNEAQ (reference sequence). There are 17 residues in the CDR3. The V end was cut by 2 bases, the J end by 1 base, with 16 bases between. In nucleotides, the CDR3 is TGTGCCAGCAGCTTAATGAGGTCGGACAGCCGCACAGATACGCAGTATTTT. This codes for CASSLMRSDSRTDTQYF.

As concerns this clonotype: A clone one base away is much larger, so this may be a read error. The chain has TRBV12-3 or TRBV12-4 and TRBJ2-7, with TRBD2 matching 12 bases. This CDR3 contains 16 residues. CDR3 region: CAGSLRLAGEPYEQYF. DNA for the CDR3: TGTGCCGGCAGCCTCCGACTAGCGGGAGAACCTTACGAGCAGTACTTC.

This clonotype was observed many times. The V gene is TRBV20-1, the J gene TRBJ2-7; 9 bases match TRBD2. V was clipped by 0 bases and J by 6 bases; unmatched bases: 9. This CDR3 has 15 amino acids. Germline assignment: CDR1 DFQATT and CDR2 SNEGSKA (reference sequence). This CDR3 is CSARDGASGTSEQYF. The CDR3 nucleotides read TGCAGTGCTAGAGATGGGGCTAGCGGGACCTCCGAGCAGTACTTC.

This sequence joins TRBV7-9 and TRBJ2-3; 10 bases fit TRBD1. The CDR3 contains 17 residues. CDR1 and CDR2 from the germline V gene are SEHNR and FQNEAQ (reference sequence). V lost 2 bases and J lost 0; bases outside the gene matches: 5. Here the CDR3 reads CASSLRDRGLSTDTQYF. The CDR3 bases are TGTGCCAGCAGCTTAAGGGACAGGGGTCTTAGCACAGATACGCAGTATTTT.

The CDR3 is CASTELARTYEQYF. CDR3 coding DNA: TGTGCCAGCACCGAGCTAGCGCGCACCTACGAGCAGTACTTC. The chain carries TRBV28 and TRBJ2-7; maybe TRBD2 (6 bases). Germline-derived CDR1 and CDR2 are MDHEN and SYDVKM. Trimming left V 7 bases short and J 2 bases short, with 15 bases between. The CDR3 is 14 residues long.

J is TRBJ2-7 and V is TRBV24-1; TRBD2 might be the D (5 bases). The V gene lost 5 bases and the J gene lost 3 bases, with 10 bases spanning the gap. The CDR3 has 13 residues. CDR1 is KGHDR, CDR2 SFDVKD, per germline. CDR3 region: CATSGSGSYEQYF. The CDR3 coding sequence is TGTGCCACCAGTGGATCGGGAAGCTACGAGCAGTACTTC.

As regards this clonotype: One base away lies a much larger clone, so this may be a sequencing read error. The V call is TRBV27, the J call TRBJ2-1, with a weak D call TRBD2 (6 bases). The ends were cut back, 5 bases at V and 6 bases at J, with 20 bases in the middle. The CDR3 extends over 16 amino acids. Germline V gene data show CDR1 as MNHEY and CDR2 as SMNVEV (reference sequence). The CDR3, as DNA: TGTGCCAGCAGTCTAGTCTTCTTGGGGGGAGGCAATGAGCAGTTCTTC. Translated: CASSLVFLGGGNEQFF.

CDR3 sequence reads: CASSRQLLNTEAFF. As DNA, the CDR3 is TGTGCCAGTAGCCGACAGCTATTGAACACTGAAGCTTTCTTT. The J gene is TRBJ1-1, the V gene TRBV19; perhaps TRBD1 as D (5 bases). CDR1 LNHDA and CDR2 SQIVND come from the germline V gene (reference sequence). V was cut by 6 bases and J by 0 bases, with 11 bases left in between. CDR3 length: 14 residues.

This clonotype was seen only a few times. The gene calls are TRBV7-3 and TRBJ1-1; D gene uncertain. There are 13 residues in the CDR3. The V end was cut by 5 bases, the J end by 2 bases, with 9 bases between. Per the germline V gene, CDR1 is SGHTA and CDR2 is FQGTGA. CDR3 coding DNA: TGTGCCAGCAGCACGGACTCAAACACTGAAGCTTTCTTT. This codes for CASSTDSNTEAFF.

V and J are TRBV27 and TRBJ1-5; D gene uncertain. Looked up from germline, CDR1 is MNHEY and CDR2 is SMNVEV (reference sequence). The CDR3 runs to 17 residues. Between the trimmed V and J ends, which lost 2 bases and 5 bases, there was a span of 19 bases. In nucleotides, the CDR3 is TGTGCCAGCAGTTTACAGTCATTTGGCCGAACTTATCAGCCCCAGCATTTT. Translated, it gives CASSLQSFGRTYQPQHF.

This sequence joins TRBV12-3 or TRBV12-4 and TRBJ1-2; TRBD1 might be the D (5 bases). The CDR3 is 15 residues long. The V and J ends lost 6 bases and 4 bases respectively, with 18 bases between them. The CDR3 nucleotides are TGTGCCAGCAGCCAGGTCCCGGGACGCCGCTATGGCTACACCTTC. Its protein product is CASSQVPGRRYGYTF.

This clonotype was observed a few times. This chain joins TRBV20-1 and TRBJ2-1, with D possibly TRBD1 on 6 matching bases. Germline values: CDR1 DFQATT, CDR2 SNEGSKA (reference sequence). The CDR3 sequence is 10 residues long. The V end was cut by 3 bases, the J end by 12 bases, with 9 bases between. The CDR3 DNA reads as TGCAGTGCTAGTCGAGGGGGGCAGTTCTTC. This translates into CSASRGGQFF.

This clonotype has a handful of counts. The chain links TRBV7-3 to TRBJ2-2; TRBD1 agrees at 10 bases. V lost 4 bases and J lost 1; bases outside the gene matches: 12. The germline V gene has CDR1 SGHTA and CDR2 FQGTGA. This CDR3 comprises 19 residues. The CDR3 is CASSSRPGTGAGNTGELFF. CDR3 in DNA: TGTGCCAGCAGCTCACGTCCCGGGACAGGGGCCGGGAACACCGGGGAGCTGTTTTTT.

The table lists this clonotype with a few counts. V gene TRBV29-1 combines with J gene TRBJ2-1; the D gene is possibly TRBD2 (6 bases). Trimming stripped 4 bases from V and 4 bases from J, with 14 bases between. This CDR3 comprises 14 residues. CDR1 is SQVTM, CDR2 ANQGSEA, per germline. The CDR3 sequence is CSVVAGRNYNEQFF. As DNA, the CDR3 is TGCAGCGTTGTGGCCGGGAGAAATTACAATGAGCAGTTCTTC.

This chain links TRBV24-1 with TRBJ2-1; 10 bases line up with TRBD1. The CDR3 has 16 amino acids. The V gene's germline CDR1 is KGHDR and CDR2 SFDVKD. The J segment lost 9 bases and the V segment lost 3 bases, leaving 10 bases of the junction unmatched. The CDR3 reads CATSDETGTGVGEQFF. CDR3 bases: TGTGCCACCAGTGATGAGACCGGGACAGGGGTTGGTGAGCAGTTCTTC.

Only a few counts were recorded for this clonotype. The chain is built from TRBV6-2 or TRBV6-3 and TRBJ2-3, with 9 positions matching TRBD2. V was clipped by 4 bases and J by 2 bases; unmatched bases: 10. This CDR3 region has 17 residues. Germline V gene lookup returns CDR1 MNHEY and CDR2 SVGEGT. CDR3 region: CASSFSKREVFTDTQYF. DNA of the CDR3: TGTGCCAGCAGTTTTTCAAAGCGGGAGGTTTTCACAGATACGCAGTATTTT.

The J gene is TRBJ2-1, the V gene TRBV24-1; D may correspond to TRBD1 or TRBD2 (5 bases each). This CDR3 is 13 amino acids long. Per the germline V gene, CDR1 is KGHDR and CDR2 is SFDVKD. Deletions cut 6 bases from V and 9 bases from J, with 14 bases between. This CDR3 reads CATSRLAGSEQFF. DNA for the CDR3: TGTGCCACCAGTCGTCTAGCAGGGAGTGAGCAGTTCTTC.

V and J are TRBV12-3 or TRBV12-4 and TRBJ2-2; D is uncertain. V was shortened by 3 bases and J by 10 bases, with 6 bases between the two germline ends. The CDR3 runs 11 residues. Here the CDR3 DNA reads TGTGCCAGCAGTTTCCTGGAGGAGCTGTTTTTT. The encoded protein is CASSFLEELFF.